A selection of T cell receptor beta chains follows, all from one sample in a study of Ad26.COV2.S vaccination and SARS-CoV-2 variants. Sequencing used immunoSEQ multiplex PCR; TCRdb keeps in-frame clones, though not all of them. Of a few hundred thousand clones listed, over 75% are singletons. This specimen consisted of peripheral blood, obtained in a trial of Ad26.COV2.S vaccine versus placebo. All receptors derive from a person aged 18-60 years who received the Ad26.COV2.S COVID-19 vaccine or a placebo. CDR3s include the opening cysteine and the closing phenylalanine or tryptophan. Each record gives: D gene, clone size, V gene, J gene, CDR3 DNA, CDR3 protein. A D gene is named only where the DNA matches it firmly. Only some rows state a clone size, as once, few, many or a class for expanded clones.

D: NA
size: NA
V: TRBV5-4
J: TRBJ2-7
DNA: TGTGCCAGCAGTCCCTCCCGGGCTCTTTCGTCCTACGAGCAGTACTTC
CDR3: CASSPSRALSSYEQYF

D: TRBD2
size: once
V: TRBV19
J: TRBJ2-1
DNA: TGTGCCAGTAGTATAGGACTAGCGGGAGGTAATGAGCAGTTCTTC
CDR3: CASSIGLAGGNEQFF

D: TRBD1
size: NA
V: TRBV10-3
J: TRBJ2-5
DNA: TGTGCCATCAGTTTCGACAGGGGGGCAGAGACCCAGTACTTC
CDR3: CAISFDRGAETQYF

D: NA
size: NA
V: TRBV4-2
J: TRBJ2-7
DNA: TGTGCCAGCAGCCAAGAGGAGGCCTCCCTAGGCTACGAGCAGTACTTC
CDR3: CASSQEEASLGYEQYF

D: NA
size: NA
V: TRBV6-1
J: TRBJ1-5
DNA: TGTGCCAGCAGTGAGACCGGGACAAACAATCAGCCCCAGCATTTT
CDR3: CASSETGTNNQPQHF

D: TRBD1
size: NA
V: TRBV6-5
J: TRBJ2-7
DNA: TGTGCCAGCAGTCGGACAGGGAACTACGAGCAGTACTTC
CDR3: CASSRTGNYEQYF

D: NA
size: NA
V: TRBV5-1
J: TRBJ2-2
DNA: TGCGCCAGCAGCCGCAGGACGGGAGACGACGGGGAGCTGTTTTTT
CDR3: CASSRRTGDDGELFF

D: NA
size: NA
V: TRBV2
J: TRBJ2-1
DNA: TGTGCTCTAATTAAGGGTGACGATGAGCAGTTCTTC
CDR3: CALIKGDDEQFF

D: TRBD1
size: once
V: TRBV3-1/TRBV3-2
J: TRBJ2-2
DNA: TGTGCCAGCAGCCCCTCTTTTGGGACAGGTGGCGGGGAGCTGTTTTTT
CDR3: CASSPSFGTGGGELFF

D: NA
size: NA
V: TRBV14
J: TRBJ2-1
DNA: TGTGCCAGCAGCCAAGATCGATTGGCGGACAATGAGCAGTTCTTC
CDR3: CASSQDRLADNEQFF

D: NA
size: NA
V: TRBV5-1
J: TRBJ1-5
DNA: TGCGCCAGCAGCTTGGACGGGGGCAGTCAGCCCCAGCATTTT
CDR3: CASSLDGGSQPQHF

D: NA
size: few
V: TRBV7-3
J: TRBJ2-2
DNA: TGTGCCAGCAGCCCCCAGGGCCTCAAATTAAACACCGGGGAGCTGTTTTTT
CDR3: CASSPQGLKLNTGELFF

D: NA
size: NA
V: TRBV2
J: TRBJ2-7
DNA: TGTGCCAGCGGGGACCAGGTCTCCGAGCAGTACTTC
CDR3: CASGDQVSEQYF

D: NA
size: NA
V: TRBV7-3
J: TRBJ1-2
DNA: TGTGCCAGCAGCTTAGGCGCATGGGAGTTAGGTGATGGCTACACCTTC
CDR3: CASSLGAWELGDGYTF

D: TRBD2
size: NA
V: TRBV7-9
J: TRBJ2-1
DNA: TGTGCCAGCAGCTTACGCCGGCTAGCGGTTAATGAGCAGTTCTTC
CDR3: CASSLRRLAVNEQFF

D: NA
size: NA
V: TRBV10-2
J: TRBJ2-3
DNA: TGCGCCAGCAGGAGAGGCGGAGGTAGCACAGATACGCAGTATTTT
CDR3: CASRRGGGSTDTQYF

D: TRBD2
size: NA
V: TRBV28
J: TRBJ2-5
DNA: TGTGCCAGCAGTCATGGACTAGCGGAACACCAAGAGACCCAGTACTTC
CDR3: CASSHGLAEHQETQYF

D: NA
size: NA
V: TRBV5-1
J: TRBJ2-7
DNA: TGCGCCAGCAGCTTTACTGGGGGCGATACGAAAGAGCAGTACTTC
CDR3: CASSFTGGDTKEQYF

D: NA
size: NA
V: TRBV15
J: TRBJ2-2
DNA: TGTGCCACCAGCAGGGTCCGTGCTAACACCGGGGAGCTGTTTTTT
CDR3: CATSRVRANTGELFF

D: NA
size: NA
V: TRBV5-4
J: TRBJ2-2
DNA: TGTGCCAGCAACCCATATGGGGGAGATACCGGGGAGCTGTTTTTT
CDR3: CASNPYGGDTGELFF

D: TRBD1
size: NA
V: TRBV7-2
J: TRBJ1-5
DNA: TGTGCCAGCAGCCTGTGGACAGGGGGGAATCAGCCCCAGCATTTT
CDR3: CASSLWTGGNQPQHF

D: TRBD2
size: once
V: TRBV9
J: TRBJ2-7
DNA: TGTGCCAGCAGCGTAGGCTCTAGCGGGTTCGACGAGCAGTACTTC
CDR3: CASSVGSSGFDEQYF

D: NA
size: NA
V: TRBV7-2
J: TRBJ2-3
DNA: TGTGCCAGCAGCGCTAGAAACGGGGGTCCGCAGTATTTT
CDR3: CASSARNGGPQYF

D: NA
size: NA
V: TRBV5-8
J: TRBJ2-1
DNA: TGTGCCAGCAGCTTGGAGAGATATGAGCAGTTCTTC
CDR3: CASSLERYEQFF

D: TRBD1
size: few
V: TRBV28
J: TRBJ2-3
DNA: TGTGCCAGCAGCTTACAGGGGGCGCATCGTGATACGCAGTATTTT
CDR3: CASSLQGAHRDTQYF

D: NA
size: NA
V: TRBV27
J: TRBJ2-6
DNA: TGTGCCAGCAGTTTTTCCGCCTCTGGGGCCAACGTCCTGACTTTC
CDR3: CASSFSASGANVLTF

D: NA
size: NA
V: TRBV3-1/TRBV3-2
J: TRBJ2-5
DNA: TGTGCCAGCAGCCCTGGGACGAGGGAGACCCAGTACTTC
CDR3: CASSPGTRETQYF

D: NA
size: NA
V: TRBV11-3
J: TRBJ2-3
DNA: TGTGCCAGCGGACACGGGGCCTGGGCAGATACGCAGTATTTT
CDR3: CASGHGAWADTQYF

D: NA
size: many
V: TRBV9
J: TRBJ2-2
DNA: TGTGCCAGCAGCGTGACTCTAGGGGGCACCGGGGAGCTGTTTTTT
CDR3: CASSVTLGGTGELFF

D: NA
size: NA
V: TRBV7-6
J: TRBJ1-4
DNA: TGTGCCAGCAGCCCTACGTCAACTAATGAAAAACTGTTTTTT
CDR3: CASSPTSTNEKLFF

D: NA
size: NA
V: TRBV30
J: TRBJ2-5
DNA: TGTGCCTGTCAAGCCCGGCAGGGGCGAGGGCAAGAGACCCAGTACTTC
CDR3: CACQARQGRGQETQYF

D: TRBD2
size: NA
V: TRBV11-3
J: TRBJ2-5
DNA: TGTGCCAGCAGCCGGTGGCTGGCTAGCGGGAGAGAGACCCAGTACTTC
CDR3: CASSRWLASGRETQYF

D: NA
size: NA
V: TRBV21-1
J: TRBJ1-1
DNA: TGTGCCAGCAGCAAAGGGACACCCATTGGGAGCACTGAAGCTTTCTTT
CDR3: CASSKGTPIGSTEAFF

D: NA
size: NA
V: TRBV19
J: TRBJ2-4
DNA: TGTGCCAGTAGTCGCCAAAACATTCAGTACTTC
CDR3: CASSRQNIQYF

D: TRBD1
size: NA
V: TRBV3-1/TRBV3-2
J: TRBJ1-4
DNA: TGTGCCAGCAGCCCCCCTGACAGGGGTGGGGAAAAACTGTTTTTT
CDR3: CASSPPDRGGEKLFF

D: NA
size: NA
V: TRBV19
J: TRBJ1-3
DNA: TGTGCCAGTGGACCGGACAGCTCTGGAAACACCATATATTTT
CDR3: CASGPDSSGNTIYF

D: TRBD1
size: NA
V: TRBV2
J: TRBJ1-5
DNA: TGTGCCAGCAGCGTGGACAGGGGGCTGAATCAGCCCCAGCATTTT
CDR3: CASSVDRGLNQPQHF

D: NA
size: NA
V: TRBV5-1
J: TRBJ1-2
DNA: TGCGCCAGCAGCCCCCCGGGGGCAGGGTATGGCTACACCTTC
CDR3: CASSPPGAGYGYTF

D: NA
size: NA
V: TRBV9
J: TRBJ1-4
DNA: TGTGCCAGCAGCGTAGATCGAGGGGCTAATGAAAAACTGTTTTTT
CDR3: CASSVDRGANEKLFF

D: TRBD1
size: NA
V: TRBV2
J: TRBJ1-1
DNA: TGTGCCAGCAGTGAAGTCCAGGGGGCCTCTGAAGCTTTCTTT
CDR3: CASSEVQGASEAFF